The clone carrying this TCR beta chain was found many times. What it binds is not known. This sample was taken from a study of regulatory T cells in long-lasting Graves disease. Study-level information: The term persistent Graves' disease signified upward of 5 years on antithyroid drugs with positive TSH receptor antibodies.

General study findings and limits: Newly diagnosed Graves' patients had higher TCR diversity than persistent ones. Thyroid tissue was not sampled; only peripheral blood was.

The V gene end was trimmed by 4 bases and the J gene end by 2 bases; junction bases not matched to a gene: 4. The CDR3 sequence is 14 residues long. Germline assignment: CDR1 LGHDT and CDR2 YNNKEL (reference sequence). Sample time point: persistent/refractory GD, antithyroid drugs over 5 years with positive TRAb. The TCR library was prepared using RNA isolated from PBMCs. From an endocrinology department in Xi'an, China, came the patients. Combining iRepertoire HTBI primers with Arm-PCR of CDR3 regions, the authors built TCR beta libraries. Each CDR3 protein gets one entry after TCRdb re-called the multiplex PCR reads with MiXCR. The sample has a few hundred thousand distinct CDR3 sequences, about 22% seen once; the top ten hold about 7%.

The receptor was isolated from a female donor with Graves disease. The material sequenced was peripheral blood mononuclear cells (PBMCs), taken when the disease was refractory, from a patient treated with antithyroid drugs. The rearrangement links TRBV3-1 to TRBJ1-1; 7 bases are shared with TRBD1. CDR3 in amino acids: CASSLGTENTEAFF. The CDR3 DNA is TGTGCCAGCAGCCTCGGGACAGAAAACACTGAAGCTTTCTTT. Drawing the rest from reference TRBV3-1 and TRBJ1-1, the complete variable domain is DTAVSQTPKYLVTQMGNDKSIKCEQNLGHDTMYWYKQDSKKFLKIMFSYNNKELIINETVPNRFSPKSPDKAHLNLHINSLELGDSAVYFCASSLGTENTEAFFGQGTRLTVV.